These 13 T cell receptor beta chains were sequenced from one sample in a study of T cell responses to AZD1222 COVID-19 vaccine. Only in-frame clones appear in the TCRdb table, and some are missing; sequencing was by immunoSEQ multiplex PCR. Counted here are under 95,000 clones, roughly 90% occurring once; the ten biggest clones make up 1.3% to 1.5%. The sequencing here drew on peripheral blood, taken 28 days after the second AZD1222 dose. The receptor set was obtained from an adult who received the AZD1222 COVID-19 vaccine.

This chain links TRBV7-3 with TRBJ2-2, with D maybe TRBD1 (5 bases). The CDR3 contains 15 residues. The V end was cut by 2 bases, the J end by 4 bases, with 11 bases between. Germline-derived CDR1 and CDR2 are SGHTA and FQGTGA. CDR3 sequence: CASSLGQGRTGELFF. The CDR3 nucleotides read TGTGCCAGCAGCTTAGGGCAGGGTCGCACCGGGGAGCTGTTTTTT.

The V call is TRBV4-1, the J call TRBJ1-5, with D unresolved. CDR1 MGHRA and CDR2 YSYEKL come from the germline V gene. The CDR3 is 17 amino acids. V was clipped by 0 bases and J by 0 bases, with 12 bases between them. CDR3 nucleotide sequence: TGCGCCAGCAGCCAAGATAGGCAGACTTTTAGCAATCAGCCCCAGCATTTT. Protein: CASSQDRQTFSNQPQHF.

Written as DNA, the CDR3 is TGTGCCACACAGGGGGAGGGGAACTATGGCTACACCTTC. This codes for CATQGEGNYGYTF. This chain connects TRBV7-9 to TRBJ1-2, with 8 positions matching TRBD1. The CDR3 spans 13 residues. Trimming took 10 bases from V and 2 from J; bases not matched to a gene: 6. Germline V gene sequence: CDR1 SEHNR, CDR2 FQNEAQ (reference sequence). Full variable domain (remainder filled in from reference TRBV7-9 and TRBJ1-2): DTGVSQNPRHKITKRGQNVTFRCDPISEHNRLYWYRQTLGQGPEFLTYFQNEAQLEKSRLLSDRFSAERPKGSFSTLEIQRTEQGDSAMYLCATQGEGNYGYTFGSGTRLTVV.

V is TRBV29-1 and J is TRBJ1-5, with D unresolved. Germline V gives CDR1 SQVTM, CDR2 ANQGSEA. CDR3 size: 12 residues. Trimming left V 6 bases short and J 3 bases short, with 9 bases between. The CDR3 DNA is TGCAGCGTAGGTACATACAATCAGCCCCAGCATTTT. It encodes CSVGTYNQPQHF.

This clone was counted only a few times. The chain has TRBV11-2 and TRBJ1-1; 8 positions match TRBD1. Germline V lookup: CDR1 SGHAT, CDR2 FQNNGV. The trim removed 5 bases at V and 1 base at J, leaving 3 bases unmatched. The CDR3 extends over 14 amino acids. The CDR3 spells CASSPQGGNTEAFF. The CDR3 DNA reads as TGTGCCAGCAGCCCACAGGGGGGGAACACTGAAGCTTTCTTT.

This sequence joins TRBV9 and TRBJ2-3; 10 bases agree with TRBD2. This CDR3 is built from 18 residues. Germline lookup yields CDR1 SGDLS and CDR2 YYNGEE. V lost 1 base to trimming and J lost 4 bases; unmatched junction nucleotides: 12. The CDR3 DNA follows: TGTGCCAGCAGCGTACAAGCGGGGGGGCCAAATCTCGCAGATACGCAGTATTTT. This encodes CASSVQAGGPNLADTQYF.

The V call is TRBV6-5, the J call TRBJ1-5; D remains unclear. Germline loops: CDR1 MNHEY, CDR2 SVGAGI. The V gene lost 2 bases and the J gene lost 3 bases, with 11 bases spanning the gap. CDR3 length equals 15 residues. This chain's CDR3 is CASSYGGASNQPQHF. The CDR3 DNA sequence: TGTGCCAGCAGTTACGGCGGCGCTTCCAATCAGCCCCAGCATTTT.

This clone showed up just once. The chain is built from TRBV28 and TRBJ1-2; maybe TRBD1 (6 bases). Germline values: CDR1 MDHEN, CDR2 SYDVKM. Trimming removed 5 bases at V and 4 bases at J, with 20 bases between. This CDR3 is 16 amino acids long. CDR3: CASSPPGAGVSYGYTF. The CDR3 DNA follows: TGTGCCAGCAGTCCTCCTGGGGCAGGGGTGAGCTATGGCTACACCTTC.

This sequence joins TRBV5-8 and TRBJ1-3, with D hard to call. Trimming left V 0 bases short and J 4 bases short, with 11 bases between. The CDR3 is 15 amino acids. Per the germline V gene, CDR1 is SGHTS and CDR2 is YDEGEE. Here the CDR3 DNA reads TGTGCCAGCAGCTTGGCCGCGGTATCGGGAAACACCATATATTTT. Protein: CASSLAAVSGNTIYF.

V usage is TRBV28 and J usage is TRBJ1-3; TRBD1 matches at 7 bases. CDR1 is MDHEN and CDR2 is SYDVKM in the germline V gene. The CDR3 length is 15 residues. With V trimmed by 4 bases and J by 6 bases, 9 bases remained unmatched. CDR3 region: CASSSPGQSKNTIYF. As DNA, the CDR3 is TGTGCCAGCAGTTCCCCGGGACAGAGTAAAAACACCATATATTTT. Supplemented by reference TRBV28 and TRBJ1-3, the full variable domain reads DVKVTQSSRYLVKRTGEKVFLECVQDMDHENMFWYRQDPGLGLRLIYFSYDVKMKEKGDIPEGYSVSREKKERFSLILESASTNQTSMYLCASSSPGQSKNTIYFGEGSWLTVV.

The table lists this clone with a count of one. The CDR3 sequence is CASSFAGTSAYGGETQYF. DNA for the CDR3: TGCGCCAGCAGCTTTGCCGGGACTAGCGCGTATGGTGGAGAGACCCAGTACTTC. The V call is TRBV5-1, the J call TRBJ2-5, with 10 bases lining up with TRBD2. V lost 2 bases and J lost 4; bases outside the gene matches: 14. Germline V gives CDR1 SGHRS, CDR2 YFSETQ. CDR3 length: 18 amino acids.

V is TRBV5-1 and J is TRBJ2-1, with D perhaps TRBD2 (6 bases). Germline V lookup: CDR1 SGHRS, CDR2 YFSETQ. The CDR3 extends over 17 amino acids. Trimming left V 0 bases short and J 9 bases short, with 22 bases between. The CDR3 region has the DNA TGCGCCAGCAGCTTGGGGCCCCGGGACTGGACCCATCCTGAGCAGTTCTTC. This codes for CASSLGPRDWTHPEQFF.

The rearrangement uses TRBV6-6 and TRBJ1-6; TRBD1 agrees at 8 bases. Germline loops: CDR1 MNHNY, CDR2 SVGAGI (reference sequence). The trim removed 6 bases at V and 10 bases at J, leaving 11 bases unmatched. The CDR3 has 15 residues. The CDR3 DNA reads TGTGCCAGCAGCCATCCCGGACAGGGAGAATCACCCCTCCACTTT. Translation: CASSHPGQGESPLHF.